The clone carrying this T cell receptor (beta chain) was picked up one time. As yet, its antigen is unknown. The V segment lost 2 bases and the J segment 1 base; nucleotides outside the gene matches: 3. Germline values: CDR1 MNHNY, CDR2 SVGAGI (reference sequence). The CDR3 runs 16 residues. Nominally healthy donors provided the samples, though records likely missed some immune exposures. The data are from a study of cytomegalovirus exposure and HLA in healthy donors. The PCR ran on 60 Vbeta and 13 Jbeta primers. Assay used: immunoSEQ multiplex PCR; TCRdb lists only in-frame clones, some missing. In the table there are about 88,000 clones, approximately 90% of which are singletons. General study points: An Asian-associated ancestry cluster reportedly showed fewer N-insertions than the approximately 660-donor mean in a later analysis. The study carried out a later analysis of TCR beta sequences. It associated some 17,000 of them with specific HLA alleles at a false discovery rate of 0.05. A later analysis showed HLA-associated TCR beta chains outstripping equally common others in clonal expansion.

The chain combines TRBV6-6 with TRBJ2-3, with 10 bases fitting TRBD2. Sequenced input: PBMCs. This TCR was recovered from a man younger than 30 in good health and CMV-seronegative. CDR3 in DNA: TGTGCCAGCAGTTACCCCGGGACTAGCGGCACAGATACGCAGTATTTT. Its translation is CASSYPGTSGTDTQYF.